The clone carrying this TCR beta chain was detected only a few times. Its matching antigen is unknown. Prior autoimmune disease or systemic immunosuppression barred patients. The data derive from a study of OX40 agonist ivuxolimab in advanced cancers. In the study overall: The patients got ivuxolimab, which is an agonistic anti-OX40 (CD134) antibody. Checkpoint inhibitors had been given previously to 35% to 50% of patients. Study observations and caveats: Clones of CD4+ and CD8+ blood T cells grew by week 6 at doses of 0.1 to 3.0 mg/kg.

Generated by immunoSEQ multiplex PCR, the TCRdb table keeps only in-frame clones and is missing some. The table records under 90,000 clones, about 93% of them present only once. This sequence originates from an adult with an advanced solid tumor such as melanoma, head and neck, liver or kidney cancer. The sample was CD4+ or CD8+ T cells sorted from blood, taken in a trial of the OX40 agonist ivuxolimab.

The chain's CDR3 is CASSFIQGIQPQHF. The CDR3 region has the DNA TGTGCCAGCAGTTTCATCCAGGGAATTCAGCCCCAGCATTTT. The chain is built from TRBV28 and TRBJ1-5; D possibly corresponds to TRBD1 (5 bases). The germline gives CDR1 MDHEN, CDR2 SYDVKM. The CDR3 totals 14 residues. V was clipped by 3 bases and J by 6 bases, with 12 bases between them.